The clone carrying this T cell receptor (beta chain) was recorded at least ten times. These data are taken from a study of blood T cells in healthy people across ages. The second PCR ran about 6 to 11 cycles with a sample-barcoded 5' primer and J-beta primers. TCRdb reanalysed the 5' RACE reads using MiXCR and keeps one entry per CDR3 protein. The sample comprises 920,000 or so distinct CDR3 sequences, 40% to 55% of which are singletons, and 15% to 20% rests with the top ten. From germline, CDR1 is SGHAT and CDR2 FQNNGV. With V trimmed by 2 bases and J by 1 base, 1 base remained unmatched. The CDR3 covers 15 residues.

This TCR was recovered from a woman aged 55-70 years in good health. Sequencing was carried out using blood. This rearrangement joins TRBV11-2 to TRBJ1-5; 8 bases are shared with TRBD1. CDR3 DNA: TGTGCCAGCAGCTTACAGGGGGCAAGCAATCAGCCCCAGCATTTT. Protein sequence: CASSLQGASNQPQHF.